These 25 T cell receptor beta chains came from one sample sequenced in a study of PD-L1 blockade in urothelial cancer. The assay was immunoSEQ multiplex PCR, and TCRdb's table has in-frame clones only and misses some. The table has 71,000 or so clones, roughly nine tenths seen once. The sequenced sample was PBMCs, obtained around atezolizumab (anti-PD-L1) treatment. These receptors all come from a man aged 60 to 69 with urothelial cancer.

The chain couples TRBV29-1 to TRBJ2-3; 11 positions agree with TRBD2. The CDR3 extends over 16 amino acids. Trimming at V came to 1 base and at J to 2 bases, leaving 5 bases not matched to a gene. Germline assignment: CDR1 SQVTM and CDR2 ANQGSEA. The CDR3, as DNA: TGCAGCGTTGAAGCGGCGGGACTAGCGGTCACAGATACGCAGTATTTT. Protein sequence: CSVEAAGLAVTDTQYF.

The V gene is TRBV11-3, the J gene TRBJ1-2; D is ambiguous. Trimming stripped 3 bases from V and 7 bases from J, with 9 bases between. The CDR3 consists of 12 residues. CDR1 and CDR2 (germline): SGHNT, YENEEA. CDR3 region: CASSFERGGYTF. The CDR3 coding sequence is TGTGCCAGCAGCTTTGAGCGCGGTGGCTACACCTTC.

This clone appeared a single time. This rearrangement joins TRBV5-1 to TRBJ2-3, with D tentatively TRBD2 (5 bases). The CDR3 totals 15 residues. Trimming removed 0 bases at V and 0 bases at J, with 8 bases between. CDR1 is SGHRS, CDR2 YFSETQ, per germline. CDR3 amino acids: CASSLADSSTDTQYF. The CDR3 region has the DNA TGCGCCAGCAGCTTGGCGGACTCTAGCACAGATACGCAGTATTTT.

The chain combines TRBV7-8 with TRBJ1-3; D might be TRBD1 (5 bases). The length of the CDR3 is 20 residues. V shed 4 bases and J shed 2 bases, with 27 bases lying between them. Germline loops: CDR1 SGHVS, CDR2 FQNEAQ. The CDR3 sequence: CASSSIIFPRGGETGNTIYF. CDR3 bases: TGTGCCAGCAGCTCCATCATCTTCCCACGTGGGGGGGAAACTGGAAACACCATATATTTT.

The CDR3 DNA is TGTGCCAGCTTAGCGGCCAATGTGGAGCAGTTCTTC. Its translation is CASLAANVEQFF. The chain combines TRBV2 with TRBJ2-1, with D perhaps matching TRBD2 (6 bases). The V and J ends lost 8 bases and 10 bases respectively, with 15 bases between them. Germline values: CDR1 SNHLY, CDR2 FYNNEI. The CDR3 has 12 residues.

V gene TRBV27 combines with J gene TRBJ1-1; no reliable D call. Trimming shortened V by 6 bases and J by 1 base, and 18 bases separated the two germline ends. Germline loops: CDR1 MNHEY, CDR2 SMNVEV (reference sequence). The CDR3 spans 16 residues. CDR3 region: CASRPWTGSANTEAFF. The CDR3 DNA sequence: TGTGCCAGCAGACCCTGGACGGGATCGGCGAACACTGAAGCTTTCTTT.

J is TRBJ2-2 and V is TRBV5-1, with TRBD2 identical over 9 bases. After removal of 0 bases from V and 6 bases from J, the junction contained 3 bases not matched to a gene. The CDR3 length is 15 residues. Germline values: CDR1 SGHRS, CDR2 YFSETQ. The CDR3 coding sequence is TGCGCCAGCAGCTTGGAACTAGCGGGCCCCGGGGAGCTGTTTTTT. Amino acid sequence: CASSLELAGPGELFF. Full variable domain (outside the CDR3, taken from reference TRBV5-1 and TRBJ2-2): KAGVTQTPRYLIKTRGQQVTLSCSPISGHRSVSWYQQTPGQGLQFLFEYFSETQRNKGNFPGRFSGRQFSNSRSEMNVSTLELGDSALYLCASSLELAGPGELFFGEGSRLTVL.

V and J are TRBV10-3 and TRBJ1-5, with D unresolved. CDR3 length equals 12 residues. The germline gives CDR1 ENHRY, CDR2 SYGVKD. V was clipped by 10 bases and J by 3 bases, with 10 bases between them. The CDR3 loop is CATGENNQPQHF. As DNA, the CDR3 is TGTGCCACCGGGGAGAACAATCAGCCCCAGCATTTT.

The CDR3, as DNA: TGTGCCAGCAGCCAACTCGGGAGCACAGATACGCAGTATTTT. Translating it yields CASSQLGSTDTQYF. This sequence joins TRBV14 and TRBJ2-3; D remains ambiguous. V dropped 2 bases and J dropped 0 bases, with 6 bases sitting between them. Looked up from germline, CDR1 is SGHDN and CDR2 is FVKESK. The CDR3 runs to 14 residues. Filled out from reference TRBV14 and TRBJ2-3, the complete variable domain reads EAGVTQFPSHSVIEKGQTVTLRCDPISGHDNLYWYRRVMGKEIKFLLHFVKESKQDESGMPNNRFLAERTGGTYSTLKVQPAELEDSGVYFCASSQLGSTDTQYFGPGTRLTVL.

The chain has TRBV6-1 and TRBJ2-1; 10 bases are shared with TRBD2. J gave up 9 bases and V 4 bases, and 12 bases lay outside the gene matches. Germline V CDR1 and CDR2: MNHNS, SASEGT. CDR3 length: 16 amino acids. The CDR3 here is CASSGWTSGNSGEQFF. In nucleotides, the CDR3 is TGTGCCAGCAGTGGGTGGACTAGCGGAAACTCGGGTGAGCAGTTCTTC.

The chain links TRBV4-1 to TRBJ1-2, with unresolved D. From germline, CDR1 is MGHRA and CDR2 YSYEKL. This CDR3 has 14 amino acids. V dropped 4 bases and J dropped 7 bases, with 16 bases sitting between them. As DNA, the CDR3 is TGCGCCAGCAGCCCAAACGCAGGTCCCCTTGGCTACACCTTC. Amino acid sequence: CASSPNAGPLGYTF.

This chain links TRBV4-2 with TRBJ1-5, with D unresolved. The germline CDR1 and CDR2 sequences are LGHNA and YNFKEQ. The germline V and J ends were trimmed by 2 bases and 6 bases, with 8 bases remaining between them. This CDR3 is built from 13 residues. Here the CDR3 DNA reads TGTGCCAGCAGCCAATCCCCTTCTCAGCCCCAGCATTTT. It specifies CASSQSPSQPQHF.

J is TRBJ1-1 and V is TRBV16; D remains unclear. Trimming cost V 0 bases and J 13 bases, with 18 bases left between them. CDR1 is KGHSY, CDR2 FQNENV, per germline. The CDR3 has 14 residues. For the CDR3, the DNA is TGTGCCAGCAGCCAATCGATAGTCGCGGGAAGTGGTTTCTTT. Protein sequence: CASSQSIVAGSGFF.

This rearrangement joins TRBV30 to TRBJ2-7, with 8 positions matching TRBD2. Trimming took 4 bases from V and 7 from J; bases not matched to a gene: 12. The length of the CDR3 is 14 residues. Per germline, CDR1 GTSNPN and CDR2 SVGIG (reference sequence). In DNA form, the CDR3 reads TGTGCCTGGAAACGGGAGGGGGTCTCTTCTGAGCAGTACTTC. Its protein is CAWKREGVSSEQYF.

The CDR3, as DNA: TGTGCCTGGAGTGTATTGGGGGGTCCATATAATTCACCCCTCCACTTT. Amino acids: CAWSVLGGPYNSPLHF. The chain employs TRBV30 and TRBJ1-6; D is perhaps TRBD1 (5 bases). Per the germline V gene, CDR1 is GTSNPN and CDR2 is SVGIG (reference sequence). The V end was cut by 0 bases, the J end by 4 bases, with 13 bases between. This CDR3 is built from 16 residues.

The gene calls are TRBV5-1 and TRBJ2-2; the match to TRBD1 covers 8 bases. The J segment lost 4 bases and the V segment lost 3 bases, leaving 5 bases of the junction unmatched. Germline V gene data show CDR1 as SGHRS and CDR2 as YFSETQ. The CDR3 loop spans 15 amino acids. In DNA form, the CDR3 reads TGCGCCAGCAGCTCGGGACAGGTTAGCACCGGGGAGCTGTTTTTT. Residues: CASSSGQVSTGELFF. Drawing the rest from reference TRBV5-1 and TRBJ2-2, the complete variable domain is KAGVTQTPRYLIKTRGQQVTLSCSPISGHRSVSWYQQTPGQGLQFLFEYFSETQRNKGNFPGRFSGRQFSNSRSEMNVSTLELGDSALYLCASSSGQVSTGELFFGEGSRLTVL.

The V gene is TRBV29-1, the J gene TRBJ2-7; maybe TRBD2 (5 bases). V lost 3 bases and J lost 0, with 12 bases in between. Looked up from germline, CDR1 is SQVTM and CDR2 is ANQGSEA. The CDR3 length is 14 residues. The CDR3 nucleotides read TGCAGCGTTGATGGACTTTCAGACTCCTACGAGCAGTACTTC. Its protein product is CSVDGLSDSYEQYF.

CDR3 region: CASSLGTGVSPLHF. As DNA, the CDR3 is TGTGCCAGCAGCTTGGGTACAGGGGTTTCACCCCTCCACTTT. This rearrangement joins TRBV5-6 to TRBJ1-6; the match to TRBD1 covers 7 bases. The CDR3 runs 14 residues. Trimming at V came to 0 bases and at J to 9 bases, leaving 3 bases not matched to a gene. The germline V gene has CDR1 SGHDT and CDR2 YYEEEE.

This chain links TRBV6-1 with TRBJ2-3; no firm D call. This CDR3 has 13 residues. CDR1 MNHNS and CDR2 SASEGT come from the germline V gene. The V gene lost 6 bases and the J gene lost 0 bases, with 7 bases spanning the gap. This CDR3 reads CASRESSTDTQYF. The CDR3, as DNA: TGTGCCAGCAGAGAGAGCAGCACAGATACGCAGTATTTT.

The CDR3 nucleotides read TGTGCCAGCAGGACGGACAGCAACTATGGCTACACCTTC. This gives the protein CASRTDSNYGYTF. The chain carries TRBV6-5 and TRBJ1-2; perhaps TRBD1 as D (6 bases). The CDR3 consists of 13 residues. Per germline, CDR1 MNHEY and CDR2 SVGAGI. V lost 6 bases to trimming and J lost 2 bases, with 10 bases between them.

Points on this clone: In the same sample, other DNA sequences code for this CDR3. This sequence joins TRBV4-3 and TRBJ1-2; TRBD1 might be the D (6 bases). Germline V gene lookup returns CDR1 LGHNA and CDR2 YSLEER. The V gene lost 1 base and the J gene lost 2 bases, with 8 bases spanning the gap. The CDR3 is made up of 14 amino acids. In DNA form, the CDR3 reads TGCGCCAGCAGCCAAGCTCAGGGGAACTATGGCTACACCTTC. Its protein is CASSQAQGNYGYTF.

This chain links TRBV19 with TRBJ1-5; D uncertain. Germline CDR1 and CDR2: LNHDA and SQIVND (reference sequence). The CDR3 has 16 amino acids. V lost 2 bases to trimming and J lost 2 bases, with 13 bases between them. The CDR3 DNA sequence: TGTGCCAGTAGTATAAACAGTCCTACGGGCAATCAGCCCCAGCATTTT. It encodes CASSINSPTGNQPQHF.

The J gene is TRBJ2-7, the V gene TRBV6-5, with 7 bases aligning to TRBD2. CDR1 and CDR2 (germline): MNHEY, SVGAGI. V dropped 7 bases and J dropped 2; count of bases not matched to a gene: 8. The CDR3 is made up of 14 amino acids. The CDR3 nucleotides are TGTGCCAGCACGGGAGGTGAAGACACCTACGAGCAGTACTTC. Protein sequence: CASTGGEDTYEQYF.

This clone was counted only a few times. V usage is TRBV6-1 and J usage is TRBJ2-3; TRBD2 aligns across 10 bases. CDR1 MNHNS and CDR2 SASEGT come from the germline V gene. Trimming at V came to 2 bases and at J to 1 base, leaving 6 bases not matched to a gene. The CDR3 totals 17 residues. CDR3 loop: CASSERVAGGGTDTQYF. For the CDR3, the DNA is TGTGCCAGCAGTGAAAGGGTAGCGGGGGGTGGCACAGATACGCAGTATTTT.

This clone was recorded a few times. The chain combines TRBV4-3 with TRBJ2-3, with 7 bases lining up with TRBD2. V shed 1 base and J 1 base; nucleotides not matched to a gene: 2. In germline, CDR1 is LGHNA, CDR2 YSLEER. The CDR3 consists of 15 residues. CDR3 bases: TGCGCCAGCAGCCAAGGACTAGCTGGCACAGATACGCAGTATTTT. Protein: CASSQGLAGTDTQYF.